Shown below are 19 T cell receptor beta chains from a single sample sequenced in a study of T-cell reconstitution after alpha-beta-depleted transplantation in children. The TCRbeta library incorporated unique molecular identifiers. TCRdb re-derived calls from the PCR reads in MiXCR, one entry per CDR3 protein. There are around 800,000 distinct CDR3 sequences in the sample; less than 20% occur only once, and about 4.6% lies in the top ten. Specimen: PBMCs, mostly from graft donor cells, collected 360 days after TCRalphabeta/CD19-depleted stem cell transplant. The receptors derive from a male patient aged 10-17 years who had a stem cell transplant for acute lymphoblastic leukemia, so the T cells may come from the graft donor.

The CDR3 bases are TGCGCCAGCAGCTCTAGACAGAAGGGCCCCCACGAGCAGTACTTC. This gives the protein CASSSRQKGPHEQYF. This chain connects TRBV5-1 to TRBJ2-7; maybe TRBD1 (5 bases). V dropped 3 bases and J dropped 5 bases, with 18 bases sitting between them. There are 15 residues in the CDR3. Germline values: CDR1 SGHRS, CDR2 YFSETQ.

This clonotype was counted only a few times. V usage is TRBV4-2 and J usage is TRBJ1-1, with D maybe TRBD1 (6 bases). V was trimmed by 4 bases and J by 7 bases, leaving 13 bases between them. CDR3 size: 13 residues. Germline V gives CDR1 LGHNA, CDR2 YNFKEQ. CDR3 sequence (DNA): TGTGCCAGCAGCCGACACAGGGAGGGTGAAGCTTTCTTT. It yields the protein CASSRHREGEAFF.

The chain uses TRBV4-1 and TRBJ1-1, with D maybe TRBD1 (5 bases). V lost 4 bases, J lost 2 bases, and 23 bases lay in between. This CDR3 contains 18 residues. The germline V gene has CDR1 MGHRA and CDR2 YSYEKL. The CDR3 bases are TGCGCCAGCAGCCCAACCATGGGGAAGGGGCCATTAAACACTGAAGCTTTCTTT. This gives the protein CASSPTMGKGPLNTEAFF.

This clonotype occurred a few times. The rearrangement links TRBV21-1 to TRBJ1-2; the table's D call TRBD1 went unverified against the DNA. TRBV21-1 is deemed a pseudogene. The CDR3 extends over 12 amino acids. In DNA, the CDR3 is TGTGCCAGCAGAAACAGGGGATGTGGCTACACCTTC. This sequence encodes CASRNRGCGYTF.

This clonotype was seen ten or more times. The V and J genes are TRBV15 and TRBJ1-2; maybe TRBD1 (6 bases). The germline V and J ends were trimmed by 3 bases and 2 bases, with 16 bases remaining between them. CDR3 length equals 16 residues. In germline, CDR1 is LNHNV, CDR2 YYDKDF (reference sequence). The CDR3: CATSSSPSQGNYGYTF. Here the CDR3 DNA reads TGTGCCACCAGCAGCAGTCCCTCACAGGGAAACTATGGCTACACCTTC.

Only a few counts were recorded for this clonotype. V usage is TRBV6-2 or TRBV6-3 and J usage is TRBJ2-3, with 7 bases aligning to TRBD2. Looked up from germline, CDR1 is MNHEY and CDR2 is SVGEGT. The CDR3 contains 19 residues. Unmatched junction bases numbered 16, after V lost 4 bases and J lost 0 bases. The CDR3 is CASSSPPYETSVSTDTQYF. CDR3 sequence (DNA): TGTGCCAGCAGTTCTCCTCCTTATGAAACTAGCGTGAGCACAGATACGCAGTATTTT.

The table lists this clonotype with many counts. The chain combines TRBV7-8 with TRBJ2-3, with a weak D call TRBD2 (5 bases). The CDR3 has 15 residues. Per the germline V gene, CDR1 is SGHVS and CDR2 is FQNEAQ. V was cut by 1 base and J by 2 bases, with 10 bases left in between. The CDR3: CASSLGRQNTDTQYF. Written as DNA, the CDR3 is TGTGCCAGCAGCTTAGGGAGGCAGAACACAGATACGCAGTATTTT.

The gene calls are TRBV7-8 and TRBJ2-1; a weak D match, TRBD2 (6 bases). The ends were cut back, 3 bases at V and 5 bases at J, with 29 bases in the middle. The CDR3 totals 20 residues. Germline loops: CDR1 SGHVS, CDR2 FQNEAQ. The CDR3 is CASSFDTYVSGGALDNEQFF. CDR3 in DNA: TGTGCCAGCAGCTTCGATACTTACGTGTCCGGAGGGGCCCTAGACAATGAGCAGTTCTTC.

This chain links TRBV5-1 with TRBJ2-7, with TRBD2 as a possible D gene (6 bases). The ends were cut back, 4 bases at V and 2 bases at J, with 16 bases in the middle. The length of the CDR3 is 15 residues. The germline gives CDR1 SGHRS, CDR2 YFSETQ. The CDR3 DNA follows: TGCGCCAGCAGCAAGGGGACTGAATTAACCTACGAGCAGTACTTC. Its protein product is CASSKGTELTYEQYF.

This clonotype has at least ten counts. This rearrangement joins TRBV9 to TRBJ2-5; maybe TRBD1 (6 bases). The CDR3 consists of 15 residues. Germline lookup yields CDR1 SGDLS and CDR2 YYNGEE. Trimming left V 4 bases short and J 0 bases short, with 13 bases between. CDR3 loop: CASSSRTAYQETQYF. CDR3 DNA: TGTGCCAGCAGCTCACGGACAGCCTACCAAGAGACCCAGTACTTC.

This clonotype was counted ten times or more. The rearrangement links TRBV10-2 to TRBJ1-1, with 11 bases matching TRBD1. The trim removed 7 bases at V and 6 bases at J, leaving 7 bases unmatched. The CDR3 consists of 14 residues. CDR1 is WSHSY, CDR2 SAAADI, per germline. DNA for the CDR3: TGCGCCAGCAAGGGACAGGGGGTCGGCGCTGAAGCTTTCTTT. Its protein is CASKGQGVGAEAFF.

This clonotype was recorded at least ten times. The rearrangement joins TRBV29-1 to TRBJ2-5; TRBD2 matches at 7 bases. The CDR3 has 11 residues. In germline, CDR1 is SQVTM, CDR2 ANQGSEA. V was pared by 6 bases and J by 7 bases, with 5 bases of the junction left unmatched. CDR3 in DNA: TGCAGCGTGGGACTACGGGGGACCCAGTACTTC. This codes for CSVGLRGTQYF.

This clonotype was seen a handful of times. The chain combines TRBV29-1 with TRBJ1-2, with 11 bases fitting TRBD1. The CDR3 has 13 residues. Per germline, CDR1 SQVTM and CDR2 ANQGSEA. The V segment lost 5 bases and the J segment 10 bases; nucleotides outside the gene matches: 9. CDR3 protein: CSVSAGTGGDYTF. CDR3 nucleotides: TGCAGCGTTTCCGCCGGGACAGGGGGAGACTACACCTTC.

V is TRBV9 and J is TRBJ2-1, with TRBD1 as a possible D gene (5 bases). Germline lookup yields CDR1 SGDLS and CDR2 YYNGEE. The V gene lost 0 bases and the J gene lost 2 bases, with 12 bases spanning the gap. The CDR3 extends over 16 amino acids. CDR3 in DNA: TGTGCCAGCAGCGTAGACACAGGCCACCCCTACAATGAGCAGTTCTTC. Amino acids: CASSVDTGHPYNEQFF.

Here the CDR3 DNA reads TGTGCCATCAGTGAGTCTGGGGCTACTAACTATGGCTACACCTTC. It encodes CAISESGATNYGYTF. This chain links TRBV10-3 with TRBJ1-2; a weak D match, TRBD1 (5 bases). The germline gives CDR1 ENHRY, CDR2 SYGVKD. With 0 bases removed from V and 0 bases from J, the gap between germline ends came to 8 bases. The CDR3 loop spans 15 amino acids.

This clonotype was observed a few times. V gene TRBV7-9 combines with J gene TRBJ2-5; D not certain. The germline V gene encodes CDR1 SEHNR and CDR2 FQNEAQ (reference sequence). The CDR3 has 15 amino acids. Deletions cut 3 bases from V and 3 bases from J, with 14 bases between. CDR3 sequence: CASSFTPTRKETQYF. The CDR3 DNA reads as TGTGCCAGCAGCTTCACCCCGACTCGTAAAGAGACCCAGTACTTC.

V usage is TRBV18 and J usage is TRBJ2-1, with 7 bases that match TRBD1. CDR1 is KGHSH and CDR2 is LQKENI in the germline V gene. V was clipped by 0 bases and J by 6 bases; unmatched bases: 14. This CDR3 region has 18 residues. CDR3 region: CASSPPRQGKQNGNEQFF. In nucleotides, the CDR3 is TGTGCCAGCTCACCACCTCGACAGGGAAAACAAAATGGCAATGAGCAGTTCTTC.

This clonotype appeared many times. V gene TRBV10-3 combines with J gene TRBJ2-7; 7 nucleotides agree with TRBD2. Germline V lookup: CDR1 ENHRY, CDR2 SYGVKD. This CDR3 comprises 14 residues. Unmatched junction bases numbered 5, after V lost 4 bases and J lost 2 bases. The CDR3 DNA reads TGTGCCATCAGTGGGGGGGGTAGCACCTACGAGCAGTACTTC. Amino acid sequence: CAISGGGSTYEQYF.

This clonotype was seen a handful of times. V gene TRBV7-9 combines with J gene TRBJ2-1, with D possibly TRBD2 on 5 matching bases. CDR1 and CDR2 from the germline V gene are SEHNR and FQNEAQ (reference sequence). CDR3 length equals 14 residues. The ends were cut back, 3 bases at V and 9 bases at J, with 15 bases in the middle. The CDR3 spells CASSFSASPGEQFF. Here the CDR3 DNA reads TGTGCCAGCAGCTTCTCCGCTAGCCCTGGTGAGCAGTTCTTC. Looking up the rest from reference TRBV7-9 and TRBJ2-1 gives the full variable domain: DTGVSQNPRHKITKRGQNVTFRCDPISEHNRLYWYRQTLGQGPEFLTYFQNEAQLEKSRLLSDRFSAERPKGSFSTLEIQRTEQGDSAMYLCASSFSASPGEQFFGPGTRLTVL.